This is a list of T cell receptor beta chains from one sample in a study of Tregs in tolerant kidney transplant recipients. Method: immunoSEQ multiplex PCR; TCRdb's copy keeps in-frame clones and lacks some. The sample contains about 110,000 clones, 90% of which appear only once. The sequencing here drew on CD4+ T cells from blood, taken before the transplant. Every receptor here comes from a human donor who received a combined kidney and bone marrow transplant. The CDR3 runs from the conserved cysteine through the conserved F or W. The D gene is left open where the match is weak. Expanded clones are given a class, and other clones once, few, many or no size at all.

-	TRBJ1-6	TRBV5-3	-	CARSPRGVFSYNSPLHF	TGTGCCAGAAGCCCCCGGGGGGTGTTCTCCTATAATTCACCCCTCCACTTT
-	TRBJ1-2	TRBV2	TRBD1	CASSDRTGKDYTF	TGTGCCAGCAGTGACCGGACAGGGAAAGACTACACCTTC
-	TRBJ1-1	TRBV19	TRBD1	CASSQRQGNTEAFF	TGTGCCAGTAGCCAGAGACAGGGGAACACTGAAGCTTTCTTT
once	TRBJ2-5	TRBV5-4	-	CASKEGAFEETQYF	TGTGCCAGCAAGGAGGGCGCGTTCGAGGAGACCCAGTACTTC
once	TRBJ2-1	TRBV5-1	-	CASSGGALNGDYEQFF	TGCGCCAGCAGCGGAGGGGCGTTGAATGGGGATTATGAGCAGTTCTTC
-	TRBJ2-1	TRBV5-5	TRBD2	CASSNLAAGEQFF	TGTGCCAGCAGCAACCTAGCGGCCGGTGAGCAGTTCTTC
-	TRBJ2-7	TRBV5-1	TRBD1	CASSPGTVRAYEQYF	TGCGCCAGCAGCCCCGGGACAGTCAGGGCCTACGAGCAGTACTTC
-	TRBJ2-2	TRBV7-9	-	CASSRVPNTGELFF	TGTGCCAGCAGCCGCGTCCCGAACACCGGGGAGCTGTTTTTT
-	TRBJ1-1	TRBV5-4	-	CASSSPPGHKNTEAFF	TGTGCCAGCAGCTCGCCCCCGGGACACAAGAACACTGAAGCTTTCTTT
-	TRBJ1-4	TRBV5-1	-	CASKPTGGTNEKLFF	TGCGCCAGCAAGCCGACGGGGGGCACTAATGAAAAACTGTTTTTT
-	TRBJ1-1	TRBV7-9	-	CASSPRHATEAFF	TGTGCCAGCAGCCCAAGACATGCCACTGAAGCTTTCTTT
-	TRBJ2-2	TRBV19	TRBD1	CASSPDRVWNTGELFF	TGTGCCAGTAGTCCGGACAGGGTTTGGAACACCGGGGAGCTGTTTTTT
-	TRBJ2-5	TRBV18	-	CASSPPEGETQYF	TGTGCCAGCTCACCACCGGAGGGAGAGACCCAGTACTTC
-	TRBJ1-1	TRBV5-4	TRBD1	CASSSLQGGLTEAFF	TGTGCCAGCAGCTCGCTACAGGGGGGGCTGACTGAAGCTTTCTTT
-	TRBJ1-1	TRBV2	-	CASMVQGSTEAFF	TGTGCCAGCATGGTACAGGGATCCACTGAAGCTTTCTTT
-	TRBJ2-7	TRBV10-2	-	CASSGSGPQYF	TGCGCCAGCAGTGGTAGCGGCCCGCAGTACTTC